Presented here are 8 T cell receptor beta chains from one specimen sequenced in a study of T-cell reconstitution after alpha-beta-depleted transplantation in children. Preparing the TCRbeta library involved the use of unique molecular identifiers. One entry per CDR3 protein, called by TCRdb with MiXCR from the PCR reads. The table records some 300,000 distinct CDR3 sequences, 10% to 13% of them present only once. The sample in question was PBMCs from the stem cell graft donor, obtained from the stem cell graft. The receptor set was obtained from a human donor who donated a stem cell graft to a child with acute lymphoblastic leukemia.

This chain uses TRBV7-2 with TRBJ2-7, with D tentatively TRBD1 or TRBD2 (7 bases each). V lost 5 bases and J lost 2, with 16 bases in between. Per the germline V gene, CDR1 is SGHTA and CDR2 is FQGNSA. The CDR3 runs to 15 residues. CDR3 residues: CASSPGGGGTYEQYF. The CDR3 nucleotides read TGTGCCAGCAGCCCAGGGGGAGGGGGTACCTACGAGCAGTACTTC.

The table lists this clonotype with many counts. CDR3 sequence reads: CASSPFWDNEQFF. The CDR3 DNA sequence: TGTGCCAGCAGCCCCTTTTGGGACAATGAGCAGTTCTTC. This sequence joins TRBV7-9 and TRBJ2-1; D unresolved. CDR1 is SEHNR, CDR2 FQNEAQ, per germline (reference sequence). The CDR3 has 13 residues. The V end was cut by 5 bases, the J end by 5 bases, with 10 bases between.

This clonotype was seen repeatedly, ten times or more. The CDR3 region is CASSHPGRKETQYF. DNA for the CDR3: TGTGCCAGCAGCCACCCCGGCAGAAAAGAGACCCAGTACTTC. The chain uses TRBV7-2 and TRBJ2-5; D gene ambiguous. The germline V gene has CDR1 SGHTA and CDR2 FQGNSA. Trimming removed 5 bases at V and 3 bases at J, with 13 bases between. This CDR3 is 14 amino acids long. The variable domain in full, with the rest retrieved from reference TRBV7-2 and TRBJ2-5, is GAGVSQSPSNKVTEKGKDVELRCDPISGHTALYWYRQSLGQGLEFLIYFQGNSAPDKSGLPSDRFSAERTGGSVSTLTIQRTQQEDSAVYLCASSHPGRKETQYFGPGTRLLVL.

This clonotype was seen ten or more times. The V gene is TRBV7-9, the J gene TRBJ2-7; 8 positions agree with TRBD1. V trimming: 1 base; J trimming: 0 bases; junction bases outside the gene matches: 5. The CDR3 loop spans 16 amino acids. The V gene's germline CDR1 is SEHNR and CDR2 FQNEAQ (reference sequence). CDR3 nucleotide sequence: TGTGCCAGCAGCTTAGTGACAGGGGTCAGCTCCTACGAGCAGTACTTC. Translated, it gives CASSLVTGVSSYEQYF.

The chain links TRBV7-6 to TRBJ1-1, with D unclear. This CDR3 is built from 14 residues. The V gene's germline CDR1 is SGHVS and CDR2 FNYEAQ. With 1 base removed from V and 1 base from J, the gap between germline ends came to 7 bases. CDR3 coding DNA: TGTGCCAGCAGCTTAGTTCCGGCGAACACTGAAGCTTTCTTT. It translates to CASSLVPANTEAFF.

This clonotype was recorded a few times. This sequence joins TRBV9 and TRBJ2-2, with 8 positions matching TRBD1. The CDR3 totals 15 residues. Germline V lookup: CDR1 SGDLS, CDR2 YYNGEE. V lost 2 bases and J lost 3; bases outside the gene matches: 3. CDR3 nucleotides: TGTGCCAGCAGCGTGGGGACAGGCTACACCGGGGAGCTGTTTTTT. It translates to CASSVGTGYTGELFF. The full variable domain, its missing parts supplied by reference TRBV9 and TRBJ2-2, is DSGVTQTPKHLITATGQRVTLRCSPRSGDLSVYWYQQSLDQGLQFLIQYYNGEERAKGNILERFSAQQFPDLHSELNLSSLELGDSALYFCASSVGTGYTGELFFGEGSRLTVL.

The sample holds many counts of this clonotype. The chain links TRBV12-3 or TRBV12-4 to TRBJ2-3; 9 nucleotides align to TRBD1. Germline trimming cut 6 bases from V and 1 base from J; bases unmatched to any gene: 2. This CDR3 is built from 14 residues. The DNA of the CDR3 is TGTGCCAGCAGCCGGACAGGGGGCACAGATACGCAGTATTTT. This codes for CASSRTGGTDTQYF.

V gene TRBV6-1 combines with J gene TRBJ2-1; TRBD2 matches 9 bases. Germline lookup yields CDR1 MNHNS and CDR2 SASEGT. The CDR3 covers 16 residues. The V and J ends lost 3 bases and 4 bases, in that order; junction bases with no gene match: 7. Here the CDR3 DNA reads TGTGCCAGCAGTGACATGACTAGCGGAAAATACAATGAGCAGTTCTTC. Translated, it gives CASSDMTSGKYNEQFF.